Reported below is one T cell receptor (beta chain). There is no known antigen for this receptor. No base quality information exists; no much larger clone differs at one position. This entry belongs to a study of T-cell reconstitution after alpha-beta-depleted transplantation in children listed by TCRdb under 2016. In terms of the full investigation: Using TCR repertoire profiling, the study quantitatively followed how T-cell immune reconstitution unfolded in children after TCRalphabeta/CD19-depleted allogeneic hematopoietic cell transplantation. General findings and caveats noted by the study authors: The frequencies of hyperexpanded clones fell over the following months, and after one year, T-cell counts and TCRbeta diversity were mostly attributed to newly produced T cells. The apparently early alphabetaT-cell count recovery about two months after transplant was reportedly dependent on only several hundred rapidly expanded clones derived from non-depleted graft cells. In some patients, high TCRbeta diversity at day 60 was attributed to recipient T cells and intrathymic progenitors that had survived conditioning.

The CDR3, cysteine through phenylalanine, is 14 amino acids long. Left in the record is the CDR3 DNA by itself, 42 bases read in frame from the first base. The CDR1 and CDR2 encoded by the germline V gene are KGHSH and LQKENI. At the junction V is shortened by 6 bases and J by 1 base; bases outside the gene matches: 5. Preparation of the library involved PCR. The reads were generated on an Illumina HiSeq 2500. TCR libraries were prepared with molecular barcoding, using unique molecular identifiers to normalize TCRbeta repertoire quantification. The public reads were quality trimmed at Q25 with fastp and then assembled into clones with MiXCR by TCRdb, keeping productive beta chains. Identical CDR3 protein sequences are pooled into one entry, listed with their most common genes and DNA. The sample table shows approximately 300,000 distinct CDR3 sequences, and about 9.4% are seen once. Of the sample, roughly 7% falls within the top ten clones.

Interpreted using the paper, the treatment or condition label stands for: allogeneic hematopoietic cell transplantation with graft depleted of TCRalphabeta T cells and CD19 B cells. Transplant recipients were children who received TCRalphabeta/CD19-depleted allogeneic hematopoietic cell grafts. This chain is built from TRBV18 and TRBJ2-7, with 8 junctional bases fitting TRBD1. The origin of this receptor is a boy less than two years old with acute myeloid leukemia, due to receive a stem cell transplant. This sample comprised PBMCs, obtained before TCRalphabeta/CD19-depleted stem cell transplant. The sequenced DNA: TGTGCCAGCTCCAACAGGGGGGCTTCCTACGAGCAGTACTTC. It is translated as CASSNRGASYEQYF.